This is a list of T cell receptor beta chains from one sample in a study of cytomegalovirus exposure and HLA in healthy donors. Profiling relied on immunoSEQ multiplex PCR, and the TCRdb table lists in-frame clones only, not all of them. The repertoire holds over 100,000 clones, with 75% to 80% as singletons. Source material: PBMCs. The receptor source for this set is a male donor in good health and CMV-seronegative. Each CDR3 is given with its conserved first and last residue. Fields, in order: D gene, V gene, clone size, J gene, CDR3 DNA, CDR3 protein. The D gene is left open where the match is weak. The size of a clone is reported for some rows only, either as once, few or many, or as a class for expanded clones.

>.|TRBV2|.|TRBJ2-3
TGTGCCAGCAACCCTCCTTTAGGGGGGGGAAACACAGATACGCAGTATTTT
CASNPPLGGGNTDTQYF
>TRBD2|TRBV7-7|.|TRBJ2-5
TGTGCTAGCAGCTTAGGACTAGCGGGTGAAGAGACCCAGTACTTC
CASSLGLAGEETQYF
>.|TRBV6-5|few|TRBJ1-2
TGTGCCAGCAGTCGACAGGCCAACTATGGCTACACCTTC
CASSRQANYGYTF
>.|TRBV4-1|.|TRBJ2-5
TGCGCCAGCAGCCATACCCAAGGGGGAGAGACCCAGTACTTC
CASSHTQGGETQYF
>.|TRBV10-3|.|TRBJ2-1
TGTGCCATCAGTGAGTTGGCAGACAATGAGCAGTTCTTC
CAISELADNEQFF
>.|TRBV6-5|.|TRBJ1-5
TGTGCCAGCAGTTACTCGTTTCGGCAGCCCCAGCATTTT
CASSYSFRQPQHF
>TRBD1|TRBV5-4|.|TRBJ1-1
TGTGCCAGCAACCTTCCGGGACAGCCGAACACTGAAGCTTTCTTT
CASNLPGQPNTEAFF
>TRBD1|TRBV7-8|.|TRBJ2-3
TGTGCCAGCAGCTCCGCTCCGGGACAGGGAGGGGCAGATACGCAGTATTTT
CASSSAPGQGGADTQYF
>.|TRBV10-3|few|TRBJ1-3
TGTGCCATCAGTGTGAGGGAAGACACCATATATTTT
CAISVREDTIYF
>TRBD1|TRBV5-4|.|TRBJ1-3
TGTGCCAGCAGCTCAGGGACAGGGACGTTCTCTGGAAACACCATATATTTT
CASSSGTGTFSGNTIYF
>TRBD2|TRBV19|once|TRBJ2-2
TGTGCCAGTACCCTGGGAGGGATTCCCACCGGGGAGCTGTTTTTT
CASTLGGIPTGELFF
>TRBD2|TRBV18|.|TRBJ2-2
TGTGCCAGCTCACCGACGCGGGGGGACACCGGGGAGCTGTTTTTT
CASSPTRGDTGELFF
>.|TRBV11-2|.|TRBJ1-1
TGTGCCAGCAGCTTACGGGGGGCAGAGAACACTGAAGCTTTCTTT
CASSLRGAENTEAFF
>.|TRBV30|.|TRBJ2-7
TGTGCCTGGGATGCACCCACGGACAGCTACGAGCAGTACTTC
CAWDAPTDSYEQYF
>TRBD2|TRBV7-2|.|TRBJ2-7
TGTGCCAGCAGCTTCCGCGGGGGCTACGAGCAGTACTTC
CASSFRGGYEQYF
>TRBD2|TRBV4-1|.|TRBJ2-3
TGCGCCAGCAGCCAAGATTCCGGGGGGATGACAGATACGCAGTATTTT
CASSQDSGGMTDTQYF
>.|TRBV11-3|.|TRBJ1-4
TGTGCCAGCAGCCCCGGGACACCTTCTAGGGGCGAAAAACTGTTTTTT
CASSPGTPSRGEKLFF
>.|TRBV6-5|.|TRBJ2-5
TGTGCCAGCAGTTTCCTCGGCAGGGGAGCGGAGACCCAGTACTTC
CASSFLGRGAETQYF
>TRBD2|TRBV15|.|TRBJ2-3
TGTGCCACCAGCAGAGATGGGGGGGGGACAGATACGCAGTATTTT
CATSRDGGGTDTQYF
>TRBD1|TRBV11-2|few|TRBJ2-3
TGTGCCAGCAGCTTTATGTCCGGACAGGGAACCATCTATACGCAGTATTTT
CASSFMSGQGTIYTQYF
>.|TRBV6-1|once|TRBJ1-1
TGTGCCAGCATCGCGGACAGTTTGAACACTGAAGCTTTCTTT
CASIADSLNTEAFF
>.|TRBV5-8|.|TRBJ1-5
TGTGCCAGCACATTCAGCAATCAGCCCCAGCATTTT
CASTFSNQPQHF
>.|TRBV5-1|many|TRBJ2-1
TGCGCCAGCAGCTTGGAACGGGATGTGGATGAGCAGTTCTTC
CASSLERDVDEQFF
>TRBD1|TRBV4-2|.|TRBJ2-6
TGTGCCAGCAGCCCCCGGACAGGGGGCTCGCCTGGGGCCAACGTCCTGACTTTC
CASSPRTGGSPGANVLTF